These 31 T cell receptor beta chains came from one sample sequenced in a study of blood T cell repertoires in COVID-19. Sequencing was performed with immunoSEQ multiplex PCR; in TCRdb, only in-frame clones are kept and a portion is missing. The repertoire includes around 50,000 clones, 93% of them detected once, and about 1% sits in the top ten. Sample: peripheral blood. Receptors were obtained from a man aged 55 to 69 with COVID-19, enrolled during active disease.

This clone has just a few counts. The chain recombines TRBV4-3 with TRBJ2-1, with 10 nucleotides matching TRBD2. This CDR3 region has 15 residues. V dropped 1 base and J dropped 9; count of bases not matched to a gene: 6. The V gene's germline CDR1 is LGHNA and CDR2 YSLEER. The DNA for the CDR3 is TGCGCCAGCAGCCAAGGAATGAGCGGGAGGGTTGAGCAGTTCTTC. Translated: CASSQGMSGRVEQFF.

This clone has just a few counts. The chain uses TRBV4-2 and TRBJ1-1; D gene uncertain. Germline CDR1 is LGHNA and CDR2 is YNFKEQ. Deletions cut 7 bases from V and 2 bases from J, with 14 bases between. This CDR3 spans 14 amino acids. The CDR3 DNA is TGTGCCAGCATCTCCGGCGGCAGAAACACTGAAGCTTTCTTT. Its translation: CASISGGRNTEAFF.

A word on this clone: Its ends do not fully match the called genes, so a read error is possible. The CDR3 sequence is CASSPGTGSAGNTIYF. CDR3 nucleotide sequence: TGTGCTAGCAGCCCGGGGACAGGGTCTGCTGGAAACACCATATATTTT. The J gene is TRBJ1-3, the V gene TRBV7-7, with 9 bases aligning to TRBD1. Germline V gives CDR1 SSHAT, CDR2 FNYEAQ (reference sequence). The CDR3 is 16 amino acids.

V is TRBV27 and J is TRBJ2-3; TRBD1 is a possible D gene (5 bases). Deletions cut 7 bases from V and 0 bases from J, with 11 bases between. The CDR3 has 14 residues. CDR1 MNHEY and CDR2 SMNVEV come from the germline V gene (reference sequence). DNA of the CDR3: TGTGCCAGCACCCCGGCAGGGAGCACAGATACGCAGTATTTT. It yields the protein CASTPAGSTDTQYF.

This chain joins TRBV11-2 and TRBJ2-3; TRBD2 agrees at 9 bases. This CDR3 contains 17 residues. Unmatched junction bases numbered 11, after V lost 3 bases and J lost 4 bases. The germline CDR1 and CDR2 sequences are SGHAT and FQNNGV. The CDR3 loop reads CASSFLLGTSISDTQYF. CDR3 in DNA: TGTGCCAGCAGCTTTTTACTCGGGACTAGCATTTCAGATACGCAGTATTTT.

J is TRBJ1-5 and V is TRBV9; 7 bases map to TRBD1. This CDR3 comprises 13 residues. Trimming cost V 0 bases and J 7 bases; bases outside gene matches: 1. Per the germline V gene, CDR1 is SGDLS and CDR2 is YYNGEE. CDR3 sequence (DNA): TGTGCCAGCAGCGTAGGACAGGGCCAGCCCCAGCATTTT. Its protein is CASSVGQGQPQHF.

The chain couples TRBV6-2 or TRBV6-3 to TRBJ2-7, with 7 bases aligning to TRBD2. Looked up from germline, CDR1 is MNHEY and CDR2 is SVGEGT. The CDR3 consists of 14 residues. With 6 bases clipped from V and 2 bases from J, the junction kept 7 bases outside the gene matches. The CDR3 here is CASSAGVPPYEQYF. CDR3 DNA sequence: TGTGCCAGCAGCGCGGGGGTTCCCCCCTACGAGCAGTACTTC.

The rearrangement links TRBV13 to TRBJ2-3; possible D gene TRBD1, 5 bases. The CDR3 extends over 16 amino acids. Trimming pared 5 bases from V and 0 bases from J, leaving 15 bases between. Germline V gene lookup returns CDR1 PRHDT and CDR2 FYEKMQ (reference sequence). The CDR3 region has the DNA TGTGCCAGCAGCGCCCGACAGAAAGTTAGCACAGATACGCAGTATTTT. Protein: CASSARQKVSTDTQYF.

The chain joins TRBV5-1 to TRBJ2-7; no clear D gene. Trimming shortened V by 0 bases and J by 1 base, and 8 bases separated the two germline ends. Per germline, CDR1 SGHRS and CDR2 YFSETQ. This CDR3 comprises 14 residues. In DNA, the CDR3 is TGCGCCAGCAGCTTGGGTCCAGGTTCCTACGAGCAGTACTTC. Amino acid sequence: CASSLGPGSYEQYF.

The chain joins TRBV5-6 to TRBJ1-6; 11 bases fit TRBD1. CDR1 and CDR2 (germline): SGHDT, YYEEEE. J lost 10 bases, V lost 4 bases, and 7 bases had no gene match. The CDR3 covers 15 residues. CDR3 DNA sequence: TGTGCCAGCAGCCCGGAGGACAGGGGGCGATCACCCCTCCACTTT. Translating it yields CASSPEDRGRSPLHF.

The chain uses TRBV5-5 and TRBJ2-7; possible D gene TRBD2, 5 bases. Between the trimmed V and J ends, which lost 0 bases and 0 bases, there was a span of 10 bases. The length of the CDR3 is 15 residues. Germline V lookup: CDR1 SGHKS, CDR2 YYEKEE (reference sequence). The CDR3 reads CASSLDRGSSYEQYF. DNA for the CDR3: TGTGCCAGCAGCTTGGATCGGGGTAGCTCCTACGAGCAGTACTTC.

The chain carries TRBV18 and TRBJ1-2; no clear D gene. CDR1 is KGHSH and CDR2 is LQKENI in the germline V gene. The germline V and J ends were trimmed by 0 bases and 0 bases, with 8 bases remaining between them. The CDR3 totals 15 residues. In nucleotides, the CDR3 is TGTGCCAGCTCACCACCCCAGGCACCTAACTATGGCTACACCTTC. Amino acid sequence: CASSPPQAPNYGYTF.

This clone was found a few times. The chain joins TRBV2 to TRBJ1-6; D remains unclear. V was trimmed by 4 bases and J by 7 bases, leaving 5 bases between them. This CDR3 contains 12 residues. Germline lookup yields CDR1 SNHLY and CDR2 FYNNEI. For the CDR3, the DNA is TGTGCCAGCAGTGGCCAGAATTCACCCCTCCACTTT. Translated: CASSGQNSPLHF.

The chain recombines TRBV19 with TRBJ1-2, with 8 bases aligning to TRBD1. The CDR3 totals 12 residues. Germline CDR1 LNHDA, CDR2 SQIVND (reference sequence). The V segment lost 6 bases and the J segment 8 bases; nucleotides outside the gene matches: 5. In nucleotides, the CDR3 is TGTGCCAGTAGCGACAGGGGCTCGGGCTACACCTTC. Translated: CASSDRGSGYTF. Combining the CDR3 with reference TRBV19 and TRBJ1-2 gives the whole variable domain DGGITQSPKYLFRKEGQNVTLSCEQNLNHDAMYWYRQDPGQGLRLIYYSQIVNDFQKGDIAEGYSVSREKKESFPLTVTSAQKNPTAFYLCASSDRGSGYTFGSGTRLTVV.

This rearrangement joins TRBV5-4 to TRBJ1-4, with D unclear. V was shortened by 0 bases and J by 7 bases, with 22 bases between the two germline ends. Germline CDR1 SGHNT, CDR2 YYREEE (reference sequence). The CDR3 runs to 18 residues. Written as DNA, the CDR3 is TGTGCCAGCAGCTTGGATGGTTTCGTGGGCCCGACGAGTGAAAAACTGTTTTTT. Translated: CASSLDGFVGPTSEKLFF.

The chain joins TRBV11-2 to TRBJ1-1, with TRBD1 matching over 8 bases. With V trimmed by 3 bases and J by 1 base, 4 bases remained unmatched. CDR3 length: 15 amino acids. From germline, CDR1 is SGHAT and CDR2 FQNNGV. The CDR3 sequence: CASSFSGTGNTEAFF. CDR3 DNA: TGTGCCAGCAGCTTCTCCGGGACAGGGAACACTGAAGCTTTCTTT.

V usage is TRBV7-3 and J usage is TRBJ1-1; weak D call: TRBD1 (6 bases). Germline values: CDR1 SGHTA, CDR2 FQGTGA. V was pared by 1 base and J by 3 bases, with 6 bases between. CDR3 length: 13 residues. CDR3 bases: TGTGCCAGCAGCTTAAACAGGGACACTGAAGCTTTCTTT. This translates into CASSLNRDTEAFF.

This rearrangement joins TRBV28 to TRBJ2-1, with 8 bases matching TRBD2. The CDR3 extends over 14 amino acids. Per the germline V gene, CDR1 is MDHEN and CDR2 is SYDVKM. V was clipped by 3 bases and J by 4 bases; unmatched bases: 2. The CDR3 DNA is TGTGCCAGCAGTTTGAGCGGGGGATACAATGAGCAGTTCTTC. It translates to CASSLSGGYNEQFF. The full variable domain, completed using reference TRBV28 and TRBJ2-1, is DVKVTQSSRYLVKRTGEKVFLECVQDMDHENMFWYRQDPGLGLRLIYFSYDVKMKEKGDIPEGYSVSREKKERFSLILESASTNQTSMYLCASSLSGGYNEQFFGPGTRLTVL.

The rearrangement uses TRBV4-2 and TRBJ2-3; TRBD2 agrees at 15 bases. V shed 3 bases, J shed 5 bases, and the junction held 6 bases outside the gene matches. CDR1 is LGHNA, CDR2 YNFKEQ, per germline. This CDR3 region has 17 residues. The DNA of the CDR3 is TGTGCCAGCAGCCAGCCGGGGACTAGCGGGGGGTTAGATACGCAGTATTTT. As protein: CASSQPGTSGGLDTQYF.

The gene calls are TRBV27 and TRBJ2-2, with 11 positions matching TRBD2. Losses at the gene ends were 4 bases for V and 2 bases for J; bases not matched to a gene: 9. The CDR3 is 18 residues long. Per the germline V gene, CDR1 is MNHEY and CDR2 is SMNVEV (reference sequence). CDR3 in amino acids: CASSSRGLAGGNTGELFF. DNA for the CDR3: TGTGCCAGCAGTTCCCGGGGGCTAGCGGGAGGCAACACCGGGGAGCTGTTTTTT.

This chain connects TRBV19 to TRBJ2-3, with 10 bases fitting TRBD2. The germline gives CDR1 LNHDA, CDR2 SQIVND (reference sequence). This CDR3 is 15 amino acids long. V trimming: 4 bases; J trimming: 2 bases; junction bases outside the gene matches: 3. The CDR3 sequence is CASSNSGGNTDTQYF. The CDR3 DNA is TGTGCCAGTAGTAATAGCGGGGGGAACACAGATACGCAGTATTTT. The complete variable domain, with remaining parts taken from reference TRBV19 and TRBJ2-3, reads DGGITQSPKYLFRKEGQNVTLSCEQNLNHDAMYWYRQDPGQGLRLIYYSQIVNDFQKGDIAEGYSVSREKKESFPLTVTSAQKNPTAFYLCASSNSGGNTDTQYFGPGTRLTVL.

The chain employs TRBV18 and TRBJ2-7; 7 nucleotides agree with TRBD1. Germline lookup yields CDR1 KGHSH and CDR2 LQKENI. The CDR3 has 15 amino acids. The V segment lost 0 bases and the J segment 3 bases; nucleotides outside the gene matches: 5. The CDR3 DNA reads TGTGCCAGCTCACCACCGAGGGGACAGCTCTACGAGCAGTACTTC. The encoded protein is CASSPPRGQLYEQYF.

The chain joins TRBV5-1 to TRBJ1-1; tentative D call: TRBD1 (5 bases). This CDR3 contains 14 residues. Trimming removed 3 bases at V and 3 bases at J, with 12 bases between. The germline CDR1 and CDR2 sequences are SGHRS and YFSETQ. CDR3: CASSSGGVDTEAFF. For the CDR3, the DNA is TGCGCCAGCAGCTCGGGGGGTGTGGACACTGAAGCTTTCTTT.

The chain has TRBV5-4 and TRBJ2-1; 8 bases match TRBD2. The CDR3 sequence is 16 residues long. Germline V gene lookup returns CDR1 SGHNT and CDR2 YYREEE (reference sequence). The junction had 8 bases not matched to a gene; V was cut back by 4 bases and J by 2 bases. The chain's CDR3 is CASSPGERGTYNEQFF. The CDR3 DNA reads TGTGCCAGCAGCCCTGGGGAGCGGGGGACCTACAATGAGCAGTTCTTC.

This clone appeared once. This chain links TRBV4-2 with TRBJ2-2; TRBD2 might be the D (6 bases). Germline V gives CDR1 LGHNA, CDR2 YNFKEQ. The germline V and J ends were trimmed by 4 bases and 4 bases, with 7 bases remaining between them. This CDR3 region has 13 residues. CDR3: CASSPGVTGELFF. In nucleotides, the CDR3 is TGTGCCAGCAGCCCGGGGGTCACCGGGGAGCTGTTTTTT.

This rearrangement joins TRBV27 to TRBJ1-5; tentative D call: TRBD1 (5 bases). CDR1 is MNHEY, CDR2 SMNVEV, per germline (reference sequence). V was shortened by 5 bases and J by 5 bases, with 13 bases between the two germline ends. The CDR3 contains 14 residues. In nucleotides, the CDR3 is TGTGCCAGCAGTCCGCGGCAGGGTGATCAGCCCCAGCATTTT. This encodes CASSPRQGDQPQHF.

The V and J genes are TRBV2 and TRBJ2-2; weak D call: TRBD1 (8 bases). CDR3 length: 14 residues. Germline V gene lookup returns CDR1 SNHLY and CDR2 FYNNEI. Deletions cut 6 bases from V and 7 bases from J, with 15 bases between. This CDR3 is CASSRDRTSGELFF. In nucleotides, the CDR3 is TGTGCCAGCAGCCGGGACAGGACTAGCGGGGAGCTGTTTTTT.

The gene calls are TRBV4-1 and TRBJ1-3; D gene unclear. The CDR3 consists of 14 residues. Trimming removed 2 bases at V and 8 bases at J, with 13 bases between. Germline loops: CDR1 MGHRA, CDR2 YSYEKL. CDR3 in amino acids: CASSQITNGDTIYF. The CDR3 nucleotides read TGCGCCAGCAGCCAAATAACAAACGGAGACACCATATATTTT.

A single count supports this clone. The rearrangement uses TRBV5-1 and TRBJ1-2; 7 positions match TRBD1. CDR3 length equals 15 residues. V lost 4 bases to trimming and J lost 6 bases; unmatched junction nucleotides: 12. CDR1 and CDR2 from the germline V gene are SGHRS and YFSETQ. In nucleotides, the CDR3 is TGCGCCAGCAGCCTGCGACTGGACAGGAGAAATGGCTACACCTTC. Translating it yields CASSLRLDRRNGYTF.

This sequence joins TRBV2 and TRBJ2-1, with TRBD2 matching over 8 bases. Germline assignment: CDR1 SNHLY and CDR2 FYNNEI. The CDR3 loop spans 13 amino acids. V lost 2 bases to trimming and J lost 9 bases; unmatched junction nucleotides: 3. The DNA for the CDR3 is TGTGCCAGCAGTGAAAGGCTAGCGGGTGAGCAGTTCTTC. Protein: CASSERLAGEQFF.

The CDR3 nucleotides read TGTGCCAGCAGTTCCTTTGGGGACACACAGGGCATGGCCTACGAGCAGTACTTC. As protein: CASSSFGDTQGMAYEQYF. J is TRBJ2-7 and V is TRBV28; D is perhaps TRBD1 (6 bases). From germline, CDR1 is MDHEN and CDR2 SYDVKM. The CDR3 totals 18 residues. V shed 4 bases and J shed 2 bases, with 24 bases lying between them.